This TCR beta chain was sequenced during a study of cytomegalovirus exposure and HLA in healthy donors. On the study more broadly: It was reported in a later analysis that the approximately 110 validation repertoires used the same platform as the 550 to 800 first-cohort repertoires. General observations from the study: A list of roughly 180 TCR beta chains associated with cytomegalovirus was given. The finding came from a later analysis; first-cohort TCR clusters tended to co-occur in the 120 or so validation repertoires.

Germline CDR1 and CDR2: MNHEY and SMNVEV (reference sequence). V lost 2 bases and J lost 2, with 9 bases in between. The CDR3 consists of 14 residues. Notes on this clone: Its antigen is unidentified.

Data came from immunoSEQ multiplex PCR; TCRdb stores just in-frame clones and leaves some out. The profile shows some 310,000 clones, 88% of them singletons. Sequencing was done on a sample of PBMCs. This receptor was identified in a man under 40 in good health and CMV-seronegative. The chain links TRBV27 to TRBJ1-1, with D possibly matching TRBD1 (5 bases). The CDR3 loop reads CASSLRQGNTEAFF. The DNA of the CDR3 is TGTGCCAGCAGTTTACGTCAGGGTAACACTGAAGCTTTCTTT.